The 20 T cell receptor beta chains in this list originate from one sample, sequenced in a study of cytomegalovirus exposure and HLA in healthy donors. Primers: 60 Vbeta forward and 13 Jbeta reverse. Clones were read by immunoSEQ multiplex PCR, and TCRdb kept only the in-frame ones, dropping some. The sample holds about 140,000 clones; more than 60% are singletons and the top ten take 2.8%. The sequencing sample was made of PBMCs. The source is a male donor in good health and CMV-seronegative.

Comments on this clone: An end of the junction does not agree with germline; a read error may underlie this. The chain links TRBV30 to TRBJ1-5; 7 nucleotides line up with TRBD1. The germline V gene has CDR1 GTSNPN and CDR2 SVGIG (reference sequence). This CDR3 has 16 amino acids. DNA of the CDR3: TGTGCCCGGAGCCAACCACCGACAGGGACCAATCAGCCCCAGCATTTT. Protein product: CARSQPPTGTNQPQHF.

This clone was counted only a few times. The CDR3 bases are TGCGCCAGCAGCTCGTACAAGGGGGACACTGAAGCTTTCTTT. The encoded protein is CASSSYKGDTEAFF. The rearrangement joins TRBV5-1 to TRBJ1-1; possible D gene TRBD1, 6 bases. Germline V gene lookup returns CDR1 SGHRS and CDR2 YFSETQ. This CDR3 has 14 residues. V was clipped by 3 bases and J by 3 bases, with 12 bases between them. Variable domain in full (rest from reference TRBV5-1 and TRBJ1-1): KAGVTQTPRYLIKTRGQQVTLSCSPISGHRSVSWYQQTPGQGLQFLFEYFSETQRNKGNFPGRFSGRQFSNSRSEMNVSTLELGDSALYLCASSSYKGDTEAFFGQGTRLTVV.

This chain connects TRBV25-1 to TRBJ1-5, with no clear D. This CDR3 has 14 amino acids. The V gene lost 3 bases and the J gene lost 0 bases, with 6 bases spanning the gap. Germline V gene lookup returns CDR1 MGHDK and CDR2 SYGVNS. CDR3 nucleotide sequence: TGTGCCAGCAGTGAGACACGTAGCAATCAGCCCCAGCATTTT. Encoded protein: CASSETRSNQPQHF. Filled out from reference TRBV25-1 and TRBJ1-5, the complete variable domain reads EADIYQTPRYLVIGTGKKITLECSQTMGHDKMYWYQQDPGMELHLIHYSYGVNSTEKGDLSSESTVSRIRTEHFPLTLESARPSHTSQYLCASSETRSNQPQHFGDGTRLSIL.

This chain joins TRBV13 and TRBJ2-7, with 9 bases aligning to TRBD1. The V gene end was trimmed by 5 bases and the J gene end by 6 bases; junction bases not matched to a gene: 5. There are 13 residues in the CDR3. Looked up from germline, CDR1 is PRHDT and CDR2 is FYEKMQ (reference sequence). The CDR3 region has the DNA TGTGCCAGCAGCCCCGGGACAGGGCGCGAGCAGTACTTC. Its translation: CASSPGTGREQYF.

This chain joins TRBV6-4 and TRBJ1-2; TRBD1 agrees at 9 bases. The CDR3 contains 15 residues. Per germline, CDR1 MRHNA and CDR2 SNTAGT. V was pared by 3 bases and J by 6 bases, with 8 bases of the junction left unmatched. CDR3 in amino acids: CASSDGGQGLDGYTF. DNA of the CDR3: TGTGCCAGCAGTGATGGGGGACAGGGTCTGGATGGCTACACCTTC.

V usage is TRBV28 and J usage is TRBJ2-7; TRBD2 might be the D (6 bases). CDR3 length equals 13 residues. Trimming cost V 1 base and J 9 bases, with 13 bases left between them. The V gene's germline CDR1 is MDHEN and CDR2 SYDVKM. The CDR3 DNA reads TGTGCCAGCAGTTTATATATCGGAGCGGGGCAGTACTTC. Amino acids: CASSLYIGAGQYF.

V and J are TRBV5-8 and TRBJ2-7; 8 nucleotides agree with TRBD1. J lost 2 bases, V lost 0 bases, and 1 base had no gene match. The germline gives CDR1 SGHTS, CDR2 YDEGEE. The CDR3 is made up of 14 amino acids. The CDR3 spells CASSLGTGTYEQYF. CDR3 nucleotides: TGTGCCAGCAGCTTGGGGACAGGGACCTACGAGCAGTACTTC.

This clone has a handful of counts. DNA for the CDR3: TGTGCCAGTAGCAGAACCGGGACAGGTGAAGCTTTCTTT. Translated: CASSRTGTGEAFF. This chain joins TRBV19 and TRBJ1-1; 8 bases map to TRBD1. This CDR3 has 13 residues. CDR1 is LNHDA, CDR2 SQIVND, per germline (reference sequence). V lost 6 bases and J lost 7; bases outside the gene matches: 7.

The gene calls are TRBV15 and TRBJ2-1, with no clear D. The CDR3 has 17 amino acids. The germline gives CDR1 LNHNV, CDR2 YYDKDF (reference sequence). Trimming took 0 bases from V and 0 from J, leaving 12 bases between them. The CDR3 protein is CATSRDLGWSSYNEQFF. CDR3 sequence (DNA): TGTGCCACCAGCAGAGATCTAGGCTGGAGCTCCTACAATGAGCAGTTCTTC.

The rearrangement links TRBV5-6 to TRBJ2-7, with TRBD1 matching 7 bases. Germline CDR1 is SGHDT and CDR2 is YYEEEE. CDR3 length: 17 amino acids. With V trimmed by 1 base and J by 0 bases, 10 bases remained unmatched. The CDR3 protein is CASSLSGYGTVSYEQYF. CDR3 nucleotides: TGTGCCAGCAGCTTGTCGGGTTACGGGACAGTCTCCTACGAGCAGTACTTC.

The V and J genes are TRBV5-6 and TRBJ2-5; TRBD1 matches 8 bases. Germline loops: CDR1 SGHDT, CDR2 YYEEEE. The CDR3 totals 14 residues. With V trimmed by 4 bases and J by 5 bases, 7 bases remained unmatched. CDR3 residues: CASSGQGREETQYF. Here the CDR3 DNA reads TGTGCCAGCAGCGGACAGGGTAGGGAGGAGACCCAGTACTTC.

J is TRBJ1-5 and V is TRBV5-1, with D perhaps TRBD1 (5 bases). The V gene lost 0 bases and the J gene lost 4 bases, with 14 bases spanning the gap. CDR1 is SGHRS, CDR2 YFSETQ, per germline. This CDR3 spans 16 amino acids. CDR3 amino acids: CASSLEGGAGNQPQHF. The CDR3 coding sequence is TGCGCCAGCAGCTTGGAAGGAGGGGCGGGTAATCAGCCCCAGCATTTT. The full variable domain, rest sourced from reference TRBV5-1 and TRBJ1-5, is KAGVTQTPRYLIKTRGQQVTLSCSPISGHRSVSWYQQTPGQGLQFLFEYFSETQRNKGNFPGRFSGRQFSNSRSEMNVSTLELGDSALYLCASSLEGGAGNQPQHFGDGTRLSIL.

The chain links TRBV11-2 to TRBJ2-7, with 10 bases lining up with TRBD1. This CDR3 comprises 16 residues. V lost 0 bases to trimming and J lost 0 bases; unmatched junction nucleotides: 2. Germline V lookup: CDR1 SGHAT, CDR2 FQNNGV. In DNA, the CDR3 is TGTGCCAGCAGCTTAGAGTGGACAGGGGGCTCCTACGAGCAGTACTTC. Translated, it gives CASSLEWTGGSYEQYF.

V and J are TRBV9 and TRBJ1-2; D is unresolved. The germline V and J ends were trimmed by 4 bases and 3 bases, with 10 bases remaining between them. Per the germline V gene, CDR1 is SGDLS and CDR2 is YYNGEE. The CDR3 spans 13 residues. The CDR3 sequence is CASSRVLDYGYTF. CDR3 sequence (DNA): TGTGCCAGCAGCCGGGTATTAGACTATGGCTACACCTTC.

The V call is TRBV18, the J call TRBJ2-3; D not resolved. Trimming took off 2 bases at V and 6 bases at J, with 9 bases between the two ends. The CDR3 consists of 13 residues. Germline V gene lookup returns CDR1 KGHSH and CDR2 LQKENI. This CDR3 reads CASSPGVRDTQYF. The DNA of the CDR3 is TGTGCCAGCTCACCAGGAGTTCGGGATACGCAGTATTTT.

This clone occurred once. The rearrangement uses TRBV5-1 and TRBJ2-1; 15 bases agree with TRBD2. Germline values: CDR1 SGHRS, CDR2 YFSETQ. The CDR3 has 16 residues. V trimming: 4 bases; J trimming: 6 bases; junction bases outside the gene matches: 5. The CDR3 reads CASSGPGLAGGNEQFF. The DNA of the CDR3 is TGCGCCAGCAGCGGCCCGGGACTAGCGGGGGGCAATGAGCAGTTCTTC.

Here the CDR3 reads CASVTDRYNEKLFF. The CDR3 DNA reads TGTGCCAGCGTCACGGACAGATATAATGAAAAACTGTTTTTT. The chain joins TRBV2 to TRBJ1-4; tentatively, D is TRBD1 (6 bases). V dropped 8 bases and J dropped 4 bases, with 14 bases sitting between them. This CDR3 is 14 amino acids long. Germline loops: CDR1 SNHLY, CDR2 FYNNEI.

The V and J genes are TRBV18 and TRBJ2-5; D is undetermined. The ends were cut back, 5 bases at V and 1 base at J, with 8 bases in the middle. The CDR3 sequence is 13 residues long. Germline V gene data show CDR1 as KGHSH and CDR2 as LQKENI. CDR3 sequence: CASSEVRQETQYF. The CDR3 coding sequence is TGTGCCAGCTCAGAGGTCCGCCAAGAGACCCAGTACTTC.

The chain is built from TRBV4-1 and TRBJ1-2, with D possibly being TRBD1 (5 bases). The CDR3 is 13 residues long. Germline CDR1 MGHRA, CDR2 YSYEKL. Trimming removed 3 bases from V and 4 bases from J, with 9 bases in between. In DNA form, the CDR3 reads TGCGCCAGCAGCCATGGGGGGGTCTATGGCTACACCTTC. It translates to CASSHGGVYGYTF.

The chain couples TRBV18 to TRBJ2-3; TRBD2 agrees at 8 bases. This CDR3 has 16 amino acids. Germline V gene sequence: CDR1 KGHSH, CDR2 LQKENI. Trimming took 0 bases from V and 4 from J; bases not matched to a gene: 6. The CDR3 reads CASSPPGRATADTQYF. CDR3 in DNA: TGTGCCAGCTCACCACCCGGGAGGGCCACAGCAGATACGCAGTATTTT.